The 13 T cell receptor beta chains presented below share a single source sample, sequenced in a study of blood T cell repertoires in COVID-19. Profiling relied on immunoSEQ multiplex PCR, and the TCRdb table lists in-frame clones only, not all of them. The sample has some 50,000 clones; about 85% are singletons. What was sequenced was peripheral blood. The receptors were gathered from a woman aged 70-85 years with active COVID-19.

The CDR3 loop reads CASSPREETQYF. For the CDR3, the DNA is TGTGCCAGCTCACCACGCGAAGAGACCCAGTACTTC. V is TRBV18 and J is TRBJ2-5; no firm D call. This CDR3 has 12 residues. CDR1 and CDR2 from the germline V gene are KGHSH and LQKENI. V was cut by 1 base and J by 3 bases, with 3 bases left in between.

The gene calls are TRBV28 and TRBJ1-2; tentatively, D is TRBD1 (6 bases). This CDR3 is built from 16 residues. CDR1 is MDHEN, CDR2 SYDVKM, per germline. Trimming pared 1 base from V and 4 bases from J, leaving 16 bases between. CDR3 in DNA: TGTGCCAGCAGTTTATCTGGGGGCTACGACGTCTATGGCTACACCTTC. This gives the protein CASSLSGGYDVYGYTF.

The chain has TRBV5-1 and TRBJ2-3; 13 nucleotides align to TRBD2. V lost 2 bases to trimming and J lost 2 bases; unmatched junction nucleotides: 5. CDR1 and CDR2 from the germline V gene are SGHRS and YFSETQ. The CDR3 covers 17 residues. This CDR3 is CASSLRLAGGDTDTQYF. CDR3 in DNA: TGCGCCAGCAGCTTACGACTAGCGGGAGGAGACACAGATACGCAGTATTTT.

CDR3 in amino acids: CASSRLGPSRDYRINEQFF. The CDR3 DNA sequence: TGTGCCAGCAGCAGGCTCGGGCCAAGCCGGGACTACCGAATCAATGAGCAGTTCTTC. This sequence joins TRBV7-3 and TRBJ2-1, with 7 bases identical to TRBD2. The germline CDR1 and CDR2 sequences are SGHTA and FQGTGA. V lost 5 bases to trimming and J lost 6 bases; unmatched junction nucleotides: 22. This CDR3 has 19 amino acids. The full variable domain, with the rest looked up from reference TRBV7-3 and TRBJ2-1, is GAGVSQTPSNKVTEKGKYVELRCDPISGHTALYWYRQSLGQGPEFLIYFQGTGAADDSGLPNDRFFAVRPEGSVSTLKIQRTERGDSAVYLCASSRLGPSRDYRINEQFFGPGTRLTVL.

The V call is TRBV19, the J call TRBJ1-5; unclear D gene. V lost 2 bases, J lost 5 bases, and 10 bases lay in between. Germline lookup yields CDR1 LNHDA and CDR2 SQIVND (reference sequence). CDR3 length equals 14 residues. The CDR3 DNA is TGTGCCAGTAGTATAAGGGAGAGGGATCAGCCCCAGCATTTT. Protein product: CASSIRERDQPQHF. Using reference TRBV19 and TRBJ1-5 for the parts outside the CDR3, the full variable domain is DGGITQSPKYLFRKEGQNVTLSCEQNLNHDAMYWYRQDPGQGLRLIYYSQIVNDFQKGDIAEGYSVSREKKESFPLTVTSAQKNPTAFYLCASSIRERDQPQHFGDGTRLSIL.

The V gene is TRBV6-2 or TRBV6-3, the J gene TRBJ2-1, with 12 bases identical to TRBD2. Germline CDR1 MNHEY, CDR2 SVGEGT. The CDR3 is 17 residues long. V was clipped by 6 bases and J by 5 bases; unmatched bases: 11. The CDR3 loop is CASSPLRTSGIDNEQFF. The DNA for the CDR3 is TGTGCCAGCAGCCCCCTTCGGACTAGCGGGATAGACAATGAGCAGTTCTTC.

The chain recombines TRBV28 with TRBJ1-5; maybe TRBD1 (5 bases). Trimming took off 5 bases at V and 1 base at J, with 9 bases between the two ends. CDR1 MDHEN and CDR2 SYDVKM come from the germline V gene. The CDR3 is 14 residues long. The CDR3 reads CASSAGGSNQPQHF. The CDR3 DNA reads as TGTGCCAGCAGTGCCGGGGGGAGCAATCAGCCCCAGCATTTT.

The sample holds one count of this clone. This chain joins TRBV5-6 and TRBJ2-1; the match to TRBD2 covers 9 bases. Germline V gene data show CDR1 as SGHDT and CDR2 as YYEEEE. Trimming at V came to 0 bases and at J to 8 bases, leaving 12 bases not matched to a gene. The CDR3 has 17 residues. The CDR3 sequence: CASSLALAGAPRDEQFF. CDR3 coding DNA: TGTGCCAGCAGCTTGGCCTTAGCGGGAGCCCCCCGGGATGAGCAGTTCTTC.

The CDR3 nucleotides read TGTGCCAGCAGCGTAGGCCTAGCGGGTTTTACCAGCTCCTACAATGAGCAGTTCTTC. Translating it yields CASSVGLAGFTSSYNEQFF. The V and J genes are TRBV9 and TRBJ2-1; 8 nucleotides match TRBD2. The CDR3 contains 19 residues. V gave up 0 bases and J gave up 0 bases; unmatched junction bases: 11. CDR1 SGDLS and CDR2 YYNGEE come from the germline V gene.

The sample holds a few counts of this clone. The rearrangement joins TRBV10-3 to TRBJ2-7; 11 bases map to TRBD2. Germline CDR1 reads ENHRY; CDR2 reads SYGVKD. The CDR3 is 14 residues long. V was pared by 5 bases and J by 3 bases, with 3 bases of the junction left unmatched. The CDR3 reads CAISMGLADYEQYF. Written as DNA, the CDR3 is TGTGCCATCAGTATGGGACTAGCGGACTACGAGCAGTACTTC.

The CDR3, as DNA: TGTGCCAGCAGCCAAGGTTCAAAGCAGTTCTTC. Its protein product is CASSQGSKQFF. The gene calls are TRBV14 and TRBJ2-1; no clear D. CDR3 length: 11 amino acids. V was shortened by 1 base and J by 11 bases, with 6 bases between the two germline ends. Germline V CDR1 and CDR2: SGHDN, FVKESK.

The chain is built from TRBV5-1 and TRBJ2-1; possible D gene TRBD2, 6 bases. CDR1 SGHRS and CDR2 YFSETQ come from the germline V gene. CDR3 size: 16 residues. The V end was cut by 1 base, the J end by 2 bases, with 13 bases between. The CDR3 DNA reads TGCGCCAGCAGCTTGCCAAGACTAGATCCCTACAATGAGCAGTTCTTC. This gives the protein CASSLPRLDPYNEQFF.

The V and J genes are TRBV11-3 and TRBJ2-3, with TRBD2 as a possible D gene (7 bases). Germline values: CDR1 SGHNT, CDR2 YENEEA. V dropped 5 bases and J dropped 5 bases, with 11 bases sitting between them. The CDR3 loop spans 13 amino acids. Here the CDR3 reads CASSPGGRDTQYF. The CDR3 nucleotides read TGTGCCAGCAGCCCGGGGGGCAGAGATACGCAGTATTTT.